The 27 T cell receptor beta chains below come from one sample, sequenced in a study of beta chain features in type 1 diabetes. The whole isolated RNA underwent reverse transcription, so sequencing captured expressed TCRB transcripts. Sequenced by immunoSEQ multiplex PCR; TCRdb stores in-frame clones only, minus some. The sample shows approximately 160,000 clones, 8.1% of them seen only once. Sequences were obtained from central memory CD4+ T cells from blood. Receptors were obtained from a young man in good health.

The chain is built from TRBV19 and TRBJ2-3; D possibly corresponds to TRBD2 (6 bases). The germline V and J ends were trimmed by 3 bases and 6 bases, with 10 bases remaining between them. The CDR3 extends over 13 amino acids. CDR1 is LNHDA, CDR2 SQIVND, per germline (reference sequence). CDR3 in DNA: TGTGCCAGTAGTATTCTAGCGAGGGATACGCAGTATTTT. As protein: CASSILARDTQYF.

The chain uses TRBV11-2 and TRBJ2-1; TRBD1 might be the D (5 bases). The V and J ends lost 4 bases and 7 bases respectively, with 14 bases between them. The CDR3 runs 14 residues. Germline lookup yields CDR1 SGHAT and CDR2 FQNNGV. The DNA of the CDR3 is TGTGCCAGCAGCTGGGGCCGCTCAGTGAATGAGCAGTTCTTC. Translating it yields CASSWGRSVNEQFF.

This clone was seen a few times. This chain joins TRBV11-1 and TRBJ1-2, with 7 bases aligning to TRBD1. The germline V gene encodes CDR1 SGHAT and CDR2 FQDESV (reference sequence). Trimming removed 2 bases from V and 8 bases from J; junction bases left unmatched: 11. The CDR3 contains 15 residues. CDR3 residues: CASSLHPGQPVGYTF. CDR3 bases: TGTGCCAGCAGCTTACACCCGGGACAGCCAGTGGGCTACACCTTC. The full variable domain, in which reference TRBV11-1 and TRBJ1-2 provide the parts outside the CDR3, is EAEVAQSPRYKITEKSQAVAFWCDPISGHATLYWYRQILGQGPELLVQFQDESVVDDSQLPKDRFSAERLKGVDSTLKIQPAELGDSAMYLCASSLHPGQPVGYTFGSGTRLTVV.

This clone was counted between two and nine times. This rearrangement joins TRBV5-1 to TRBJ2-1, with 11 bases fitting TRBD1. The germline V gene encodes CDR1 SGHRS and CDR2 YFSETQ. CDR3 length equals 15 residues. J was trimmed by 7 bases and V by 4 bases; bases with no gene match: 7. CDR3 nucleotide sequence: TGCGCCAGCAGCACCGGACAGGGGGCGGGGAATGAGCAGTTCTTC. Its translation: CASSTGQGAGNEQFF.

The chain links TRBV7-2 to TRBJ2-2; D gene uncertain. Germline CDR1 reads SGHTA; CDR2 reads FQGNSA. V shed 6 bases and J shed 4 bases, with 12 bases lying between them. The CDR3 sequence is 14 residues long. The CDR3 region is CASSESYGTGELFF. The CDR3 DNA reads TGTGCCAGCAGTGAGTCCTATGGCACCGGGGAGCTGTTTTTT.

This rearrangement joins TRBV30 to TRBJ2-7, with TRBD2 matching over 9 bases. The CDR3 spans 14 residues. V was pared by 3 bases and J by 1 base, with 4 bases of the junction left unmatched. Germline CDR1 reads GTSNPN; CDR2 reads SVGIG (reference sequence). The CDR3 sequence: CAWRREGLSYEQYF. CDR3 coding DNA: TGTGCCTGGAGGCGGGAGGGCCTATCCTACGAGCAGTACTTC.

The rearrangement uses TRBV11-2 and TRBJ1-1; possible D gene TRBD1, 5 bases. The germline V gene encodes CDR1 SGHAT and CDR2 FQNNGV. The CDR3 has 13 residues. V was cut by 5 bases and J by 1 base, with 8 bases left in between. The CDR3 loop reads CASSRRENTEAFF. In DNA form, the CDR3 reads TGTGCCAGCAGCCGCAGGGAGAACACTGAAGCTTTCTTT. The full variable domain, rest sourced from reference TRBV11-2 and TRBJ1-1, is EAGVAQSPRYKIIEKRQSVAFWCNPISGHATLYWYQQILGQGPKLLIQFQNNGVVDDSQLPKDRFSAERLKGVDSTLKIQPAKLEDSAVYLCASSRRENTEAFFGQGTRLTVV.

This clone was observed a few times. V gene TRBV6-1 combines with J gene TRBJ1-1; D gene unclear. The CDR3 covers 12 residues. CDR1 and CDR2 (germline): MNHNS, SASEGT. The germline V and J ends were trimmed by 6 bases and 2 bases, with 7 bases remaining between them. The CDR3 reads CASRSINTEAFF. The CDR3 DNA sequence: TGTGCCAGCAGGAGCATCAACACTGAAGCTTTCTTT.

This clone turned up a few times. This sequence joins TRBV28 and TRBJ1-4; D remains unclear. Germline V gives CDR1 MDHEN, CDR2 SYDVKM. The germline V and J ends were trimmed by 2 bases and 2 bases, with 3 bases remaining between them. CDR3 size: 13 residues. The CDR3 loop is CASSLQTNEKLFF. The CDR3, as DNA: TGTGCCAGCAGTTTACAGACTAATGAAAAACTGTTTTTT.

The chain's CDR3 is CASSLATAWRGLSRHDNEQFF. Here the CDR3 DNA reads TGTGCCAGCAGCTTAGCCACAGCATGGCGGGGGCTTTCCCGACATGACAATGAGCAGTTCTTC. The gene calls are TRBV7-7 and TRBJ2-1, with D possibly being TRBD2 (7 bases). The germline gives CDR1 SSHAT, CDR2 FNYEAQ (reference sequence). CDR3 length: 21 amino acids. With 0 bases removed from V and 5 bases from J, the gap between germline ends came to 29 bases. Drawing the rest from reference TRBV7-7 and TRBJ2-1, the complete variable domain is GAGVSQSPRYKVTKRGQDVTLRCDPISSHATLYWYQQALGQGPEFLTYFNYEAQPDKSGLPSDRFSAERPEGSISTLTIQRTEQRDSAMYRCASSLATAWRGLSRHDNEQFFGPGTRLTVL.

The chain carries TRBV7-9 and TRBJ2-1, with D possibly being TRBD1 (5 bases). Trimming removed 5 bases from V and 7 bases from J, with 18 bases in between. The CDR3 loop spans 15 amino acids. Germline V gene lookup returns CDR1 SEHNR and CDR2 FQNEAQ (reference sequence). In DNA, the CDR3 is TGTGCCAGCAGCACTAAACTCAGGGTAGGGAATGAGCAGTTCTTC. As protein: CASSTKLRVGNEQFF.

The J gene is TRBJ2-1, the V gene TRBV6-1; 10 bases map to TRBD2. This CDR3 region has 15 residues. Germline CDR1 MNHNS, CDR2 SASEGT. Trimming cost V 2 bases and J 7 bases; bases outside gene matches: 5. The CDR3 here is CASSELAGVENEQFF. As DNA, the CDR3 is TGTGCCAGCAGTGAACTAGCGGGAGTGGAGAATGAGCAGTTCTTC.

V usage is TRBV7-2 and J usage is TRBJ1-3; tentatively, D is TRBD1 (5 bases). The CDR3 runs 15 residues. Germline values: CDR1 SGHTA, CDR2 FQGNSA. V lost 1 base and J lost 9, with 16 bases in between. The CDR3: CASSLVGGTRPTIYF. The CDR3 DNA is TGTGCCAGCAGCTTAGTCGGGGGAACCCGCCCCACCATATATTTT.

This clone came up a few times. V gene TRBV28 combines with J gene TRBJ2-1; D perhaps matches TRBD2 (6 bases). Germline CDR1 is MDHEN and CDR2 is SYDVKM. The CDR3 is made up of 12 amino acids. The DNA of the CDR3 is TGTGTGGTCGGGAGTAATATTGATGAGCAGTTCTTC. This translates into CVVGSNIDEQFF.

This clone was observed a few times. V is TRBV9 and J is TRBJ2-7; TRBD1 aligns across 10 bases. The CDR3 has 15 amino acids. V shed 4 bases and J 3 bases; nucleotides not matched to a gene: 7. From germline, CDR1 is SGDLS and CDR2 YYNGEE. DNA for the CDR3: TGTGCCAGCAGCTCGGGGGACAGGGGCTACTACGAGCAGTACTTC. It codes for CASSSGDRGYYEQYF.

This clone was seen at least ten times. The V gene is TRBV6-6, the J gene TRBJ2-7; a weak D match, TRBD2 (5 bases). The germline gives CDR1 MNHNY, CDR2 SVGAGI (reference sequence). Trimming took off 4 bases at V and 2 bases at J, with 6 bases between the two ends. The length of the CDR3 is 12 residues. The DNA of the CDR3 is TGTGCCAGCAGTTCCGGGGCCTACGAGCAGTACTTC. Amino acid sequence: CASSSGAYEQYF.

This clone was seen a handful of times. The V and J genes are TRBV4-1 and TRBJ2-1; D is possibly TRBD1 (6 bases). V lost 0 bases and J lost 4, with 13 bases in between. Germline V gene sequence: CDR1 MGHRA, CDR2 YSYEKL. CDR3 length: 16 amino acids. The CDR3, as DNA: TGCGCCAGCAGCCAAGACGCTAGAGGGGGATACAATGAGCAGTTCTTC. It yields the protein CASSQDARGGYNEQFF.

J is TRBJ2-1 and V is TRBV28; 7 positions agree with TRBD2. V lost 7 bases and J lost 4; bases outside the gene matches: 10. This CDR3 is 15 amino acids long. CDR1 and CDR2 from the germline V gene are MDHEN and SYDVKM. CDR3: CASTGASGTYNEQFF. CDR3 bases: TGTGCCAGCACCGGGGCTAGCGGAACATACAATGAGCAGTTCTTC.

The chain has TRBV15 and TRBJ1-5; 7 nucleotides match TRBD1. From germline, CDR1 is LNHNV and CDR2 YYDKDF (reference sequence). With 0 bases clipped from V and 6 bases from J, the junction kept 8 bases outside the gene matches. The CDR3 sequence is 16 residues long. Here the CDR3 reads CATSRERQGLGQPQHF. The CDR3, as DNA: TGTGCCACCAGCAGAGAAAGACAGGGACTTGGTCAGCCCCAGCATTTT. Full variable domain (missing parts from reference TRBV15 and TRBJ1-5): DAMVIQNPRYQVTQFGKPVTLSCSQTLNHNVMYWYQQKSSQAPKLLFHYYDKDFNNEADTPDNFQSRRPNTSFCFLDIRSPGLGDTAMYLCATSRERQGLGQPQHFGDGTRLSIL.

This clone was observed a few times. This chain connects TRBV19 to TRBJ2-1, with 10 bases aligning to TRBD2. The CDR3 contains 17 residues. In germline, CDR1 is LNHDA, CDR2 SQIVND (reference sequence). The V and J ends lost 0 bases and 5 bases, in that order; junction bases with no gene match: 7. The CDR3 nucleotides read TGTGCCAGTAGTATAGACAACTTGGGGACTAGCGACAATGAGCAGTTCTTC. Residues: CASSIDNLGTSDNEQFF. Variable domain in full (rest from reference TRBV19 and TRBJ2-1): DGGITQSPKYLFRKEGQNVTLSCEQNLNHDAMYWYRQDPGQGLRLIYYSQIVNDFQKGDIAEGYSVSREKKESFPLTVTSAQKNPTAFYLCASSIDNLGTSDNEQFFGPGTRLTVL.

The genes are TRBV5-5 and TRBJ2-3; tentatively, D is TRBD2 (6 bases). Trimming pared 9 bases from V and 0 bases from J, leaving 11 bases between. The CDR3 consists of 13 residues. CDR1 and CDR2 from the germline V gene are SGHKS and YYEKEE (reference sequence). The CDR3 loop is CATRRGSTDTQYF. The CDR3 bases are TGTGCCACCCGGAGGGGAAGCACAGATACGCAGTATTTT.

A few counts support this clone. V gene TRBV30 combines with J gene TRBJ2-7; maybe TRBD1 (6 bases). The CDR3 runs to 13 residues. The germline V gene has CDR1 GTSNPN and CDR2 SVGIG (reference sequence). V gave up 8 bases and J gave up 1 base, with 15 bases separating them. The CDR3 reads CAGKGVGSYEQYF. DNA of the CDR3: TGTGCCGGCAAGGGGGTGGGGTCCTACGAGCAGTACTTC.

The chain recombines TRBV6-5 with TRBJ2-1; 10 bases fit TRBD1. J lost 4 bases, V lost 5 bases, and 5 bases had no gene match. CDR1 MNHEY and CDR2 SVGAGI come from the germline V gene. The CDR3 contains 15 residues. The CDR3 coding sequence is TGTGCCAGCAGTCGACAGGGGGCGGGATACAATGAGCAGTTCTTC. This encodes CASSRQGAGYNEQFF.

V is TRBV6-6 and J is TRBJ1-4, with TRBD1 matching 8 bases. V lost 6 bases, J lost 7 bases, and 10 bases stayed unmatched. The CDR3 loop spans 15 amino acids. Looked up from germline, CDR1 is MNHNY and CDR2 is SVGAGI (reference sequence). The CDR3 loop is CASRRTGRLAEKLFF. CDR3 nucleotide sequence: TGTGCCAGCAGGCGGACAGGGAGGCTCGCTGAAAAACTGTTTTTT.

The CDR3 DNA sequence: TGTGCCAGCAGTATTAGTTGGGGCCTTGGGAACAATGAGCAGTTCTTC. It translates to CASSISWGLGNNEQFF. The chain uses TRBV2 and TRBJ2-1; possible D gene TRBD1, 5 bases. Germline-derived CDR1 and CDR2 are SNHLY and FYNNEI. Trimming took off 5 bases at V and 5 bases at J, with 19 bases between the two ends. CDR3 length equals 16 residues.

This chain joins TRBV18 and TRBJ1-2, with a weak D call TRBD1 (6 bases). Trimming pared 3 bases from V and 11 bases from J, leaving 13 bases between. Germline lookup yields CDR1 KGHSH and CDR2 LQKENI. The CDR3 contains 12 residues. The CDR3 is CASSPDDRKYTF. For the CDR3, the DNA is TGTGCCAGCTCACCGGACGACAGGAAATACACCTTC. Variable domain in full (rest from reference TRBV18 and TRBJ1-2): NAGVMQNPRHLVRRRGQEARLRCSPMKGHSHVYWYRQLPEEGLKFMVYLQKENIIDESGMPKERFSAEFPKEGPSILRIQQVVRGDSAAYFCASSPDDRKYTFGSGTRLTVV.

The chain recombines TRBV7-3 with TRBJ2-2; the match to TRBD2 covers 11 bases. Germline V CDR1 and CDR2: SGHTA, FQGTGA. The junction had 3 bases not matched to a gene; V was cut back by 5 bases and J by 7 bases. The CDR3 covers 14 residues. This chain's CDR3 is CASSPGLAGGELFF. Written as DNA, the CDR3 is TGTGCCAGCAGCCCCGGACTAGCGGGCGGGGAGCTGTTTTTT.